This record covers a single T cell receptor (beta chain). This sample was included in a study of control samples from healthy donors and cancer patients. In germline, CDR1 is SQVTM, CDR2 ANQGSEA. The CDR3 length is 13 residues. Trimming at V came to 4 bases and at J to 8 bases, leaving 5 bases not matched to a gene. Repertoires were generated with immunoSEQ multiplex PCR, while TCRdb's copy carries only in-frame clones and drops some. This sample has approximately 170,000 clones, with approximately 90% found just once. The sample taken for sequencing was blood. The chain is built from TRBV29-1 and TRBJ2-2; 9 bases match TRBD1. The receptor's source is a woman aged 25 to 39 in good health. CDR3 coding DNA: TGCAGCGTTGTGACAGGGGGATCAGGGGAGCTGTTTTTT. The encoded protein is CSVVTGGSGELFF.